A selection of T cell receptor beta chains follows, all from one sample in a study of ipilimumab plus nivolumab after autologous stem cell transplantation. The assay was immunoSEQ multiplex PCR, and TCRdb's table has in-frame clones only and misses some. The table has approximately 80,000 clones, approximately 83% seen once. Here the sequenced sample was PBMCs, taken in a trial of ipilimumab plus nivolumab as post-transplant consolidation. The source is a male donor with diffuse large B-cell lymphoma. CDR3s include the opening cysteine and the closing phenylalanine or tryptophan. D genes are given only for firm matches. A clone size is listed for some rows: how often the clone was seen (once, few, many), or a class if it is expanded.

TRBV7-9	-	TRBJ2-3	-	TGTGCCAGCAGGGGTGGGACGTTCGCTAGCACAGATACGCAGTATTTT	CASRGGTFASTDTQYF
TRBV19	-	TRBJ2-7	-	TGTGCCAGTAGGATCAGATCGGACGCCAACTACGAGCAGTACTTC	CASRIRSDANYEQYF
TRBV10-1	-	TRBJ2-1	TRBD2	TGCGCCATGCGAGGGACTAGCGGGGGGCTTTGGGAGCAGTTCTTC	CAMRGTSGGLWEQFF
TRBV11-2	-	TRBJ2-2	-	TGTGCCAGCACGACCGGGGGGCGCACCGGGGAGCTGTTTTTT	CASTTGGRTGELFF
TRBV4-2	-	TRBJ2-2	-	TGTGCCAGCAGCCAAGGAACTGTCGCGAACACCGGGGAGCTGTTTTTT	CASSQGTVANTGELFF
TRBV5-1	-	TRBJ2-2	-	TGCGCCAGCAGCTGGTTAGGTCCCGGCGGAGAGGGTTATACCGGGGAGCTGTTTTTT	CASSWLGPGGEGYTGELFF
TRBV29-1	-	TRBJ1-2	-	TGCAGCGTTGAAGAGCGTTTCGGGACCCACGGCTACACCTTC	CSVEERFGTHGYTF
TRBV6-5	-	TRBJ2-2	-	TGTGCCAGCTCCGCCCGGAGGGGCACCGGGGAGCTGTTTTTT	CASSARRGTGELFF
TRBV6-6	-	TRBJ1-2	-	TGTGCCAGCACCTCTCGGAGCCCCTATGGCTACACCTTC	CASTSRSPYGYTF
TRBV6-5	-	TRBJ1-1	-	TGTGCCAGCAGTTTCTCGGGCCAGGGTTACACTGAAGCTTTCTTT	CASSFSGQGYTEAFF
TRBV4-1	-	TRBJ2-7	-	TGCGCCAGCAGCCAAGGGCTTCTACGACGGGGGGCCTCCTACGAGCAGTACTTC	CASSQGLLRRGASYEQYF
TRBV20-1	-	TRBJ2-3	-	TGTGGGGTGATTAGCACAGATACGCAGTATTTT	CGVISTDTQYF
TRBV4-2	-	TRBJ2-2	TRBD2	TGTGCCAGCAGCCGGGGGACTAGCGGGGGGCAAAACACCGGGGAGCTGTTTTTT	CASSRGTSGGQNTGELFF
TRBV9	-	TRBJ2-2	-	TGTGCCAGCAAGCCGGATGGCGAACCTACCGGGGAGCTGTTTTTT	CASKPDGEPTGELFF
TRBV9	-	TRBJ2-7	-	TGTGCCAGCAGCGTACTGGACTCACCCTCTGGCGAGCAGTACTTC	CASSVLDSPSGEQYF
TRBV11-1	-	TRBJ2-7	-	TGTGCCAGCAGTCGAGGGGGGTTCTCCTACGAGCAGTACTTC	CASSRGGFSYEQYF
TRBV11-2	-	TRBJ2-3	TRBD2	TGTGCCAGCACTCTCGGGCGGGGGGGCCAAGATACGCAGTATTTT	CASTLGRGGQDTQYF
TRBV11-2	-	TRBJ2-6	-	TGTGCCAGCAGCTGGGGGCCTGGGGCCAACGTCCTGACTTTC	CASSWGPGANVLTF
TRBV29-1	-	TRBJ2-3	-	TGCAGCGTTGTTCTGGTGGACAAAGGCACAGATACGCAGTATTTT	CSVVLVDKGTDTQYF
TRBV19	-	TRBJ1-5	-	TGTGCCAGTAGTATATTAGGGGTTCAGCCCCAGCATTTT	CASSILGVQPQHF
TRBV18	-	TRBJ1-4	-	TGTGCCAGCTCACCGGGGGGTCCAATTAATGAAAAACTGTTTTTT	CASSPGGPINEKLFF
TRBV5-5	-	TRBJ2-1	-	TGTGCCAGCAGCTTGGAGGTGGGTGAGCAGTTCTTC	CASSLEVGEQFF
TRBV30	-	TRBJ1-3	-	TGTGCCTGGAGTGCCCGACCTTGGGACGCCCGATCCATCAGTACCATATATTTT	CAWSARPWDARSISTIYF
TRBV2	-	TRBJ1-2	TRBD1	TGTGCCAGCAGACTTAGGGCGCCGGGACAGGGTAACTATGGCTACACCTTC	CASRLRAPGQGNYGYTF
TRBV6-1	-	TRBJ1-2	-	TGTGCCAGCAGGCTACAGGGTGGAGATGGCTACACCTTC	CASRLQGGDGYTF
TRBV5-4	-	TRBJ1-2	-	TGTGCCAGCAGCGTTCCGGGATATCCCTATGGCTACACCTTC	CASSVPGYPYGYTF
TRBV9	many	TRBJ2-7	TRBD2	TGTGCCAGCAGCCCCCGGGCGATTAGCGGGGGTTCCGAGCAGTACTTC	CASSPRAISGGSEQYF